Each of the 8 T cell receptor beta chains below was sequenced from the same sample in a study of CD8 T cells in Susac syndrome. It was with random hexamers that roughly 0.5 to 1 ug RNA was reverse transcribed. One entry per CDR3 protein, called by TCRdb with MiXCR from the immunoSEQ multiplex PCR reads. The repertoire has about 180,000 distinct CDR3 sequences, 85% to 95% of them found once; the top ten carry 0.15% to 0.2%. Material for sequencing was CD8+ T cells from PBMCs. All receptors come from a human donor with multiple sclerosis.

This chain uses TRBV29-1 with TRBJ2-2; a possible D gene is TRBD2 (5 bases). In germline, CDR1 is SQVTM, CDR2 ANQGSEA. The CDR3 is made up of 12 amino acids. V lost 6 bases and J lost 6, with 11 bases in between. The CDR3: CSVFGESGELFF. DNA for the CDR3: TGCAGCGTCTTCGGGGAGTCCGGGGAGCTGTTTTTT.

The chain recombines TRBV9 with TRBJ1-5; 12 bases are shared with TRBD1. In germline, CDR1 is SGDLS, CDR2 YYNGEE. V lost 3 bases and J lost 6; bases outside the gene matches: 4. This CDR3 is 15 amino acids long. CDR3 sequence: CASSEGQGAGQPQHF. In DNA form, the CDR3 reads TGTGCCAGCAGCGAGGGACAGGGGGCAGGTCAGCCCCAGCATTTT.

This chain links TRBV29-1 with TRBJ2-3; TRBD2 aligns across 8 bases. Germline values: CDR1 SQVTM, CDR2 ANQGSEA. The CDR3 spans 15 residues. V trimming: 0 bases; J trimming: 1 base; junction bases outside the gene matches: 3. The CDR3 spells CSVEERGGRTDTQYF. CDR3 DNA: TGCAGCGTTGAAGAACGGGGGGGCCGCACAGATACGCAGTATTTT.

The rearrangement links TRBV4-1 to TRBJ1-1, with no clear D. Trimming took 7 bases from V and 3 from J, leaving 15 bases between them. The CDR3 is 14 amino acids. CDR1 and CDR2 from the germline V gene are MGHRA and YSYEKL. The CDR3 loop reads CASTYRVLDTEAFF. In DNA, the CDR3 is TGCGCCAGCACCTATCGGGTTCTGGACACTGAAGCTTTCTTT.

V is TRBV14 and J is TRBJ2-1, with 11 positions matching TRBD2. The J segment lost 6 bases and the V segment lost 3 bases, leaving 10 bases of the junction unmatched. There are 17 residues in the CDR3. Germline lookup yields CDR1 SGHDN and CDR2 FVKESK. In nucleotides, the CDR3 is TGTGCCAGCAGCCACCATAGGACTAGCGGGTCCCCCAATGAGCAGTTCTTC. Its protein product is CASSHHRTSGSPNEQFF.

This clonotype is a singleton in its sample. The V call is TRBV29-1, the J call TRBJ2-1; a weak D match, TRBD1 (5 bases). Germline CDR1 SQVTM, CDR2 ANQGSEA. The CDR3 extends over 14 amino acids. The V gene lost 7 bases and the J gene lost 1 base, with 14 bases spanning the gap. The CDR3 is CSAQDPFSYNEQFF. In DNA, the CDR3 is TGCAGCGCACAGGACCCCTTTTCCTACAATGAGCAGTTCTTC.

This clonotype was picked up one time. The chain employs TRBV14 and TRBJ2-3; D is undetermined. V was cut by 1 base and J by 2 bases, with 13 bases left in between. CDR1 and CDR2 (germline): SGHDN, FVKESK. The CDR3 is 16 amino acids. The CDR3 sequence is CASSQVKSRITDTQYF. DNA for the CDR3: TGTGCCAGCAGCCAAGTCAAATCTAGAATCACAGATACGCAGTATTTT. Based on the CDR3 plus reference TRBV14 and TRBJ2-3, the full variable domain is EAGVTQFPSHSVIEKGQTVTLRCDPISGHDNLYWYRRVMGKEIKFLLHFVKESKQDESGMPNNRFLAERTGGTYSTLKVQPAELEDSGVYFCASSQVKSRITDTQYFGPGTRLTVL.

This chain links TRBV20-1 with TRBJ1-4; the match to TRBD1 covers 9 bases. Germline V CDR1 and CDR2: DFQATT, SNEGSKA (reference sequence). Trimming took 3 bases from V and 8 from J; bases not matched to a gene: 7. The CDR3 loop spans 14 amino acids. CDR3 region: CSARETGGVEKLFF. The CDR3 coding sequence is TGCAGTGCTAGGGAGACAGGGGGTGTAGAAAAACTGTTTTTT.